The 14 T cell receptor beta chains listed next were all sequenced from one sample in a study of control samples from healthy donors and cancer patients. The data were produced by immunoSEQ multiplex PCR, yet TCRdb's version contains in-frame clones alone and is incomplete. The table includes 150,000 or so clones, over 85% detected once. Specimen: blood. These TCRs come from a woman aged 35 to 49 in good health.

The rearrangement uses TRBV7-2 and TRBJ2-1, with 10 positions matching TRBD2. Germline loops: CDR1 SGHTA, CDR2 FQGNSA. This CDR3 has 17 residues. The trim removed 4 bases at V and 4 bases at J, leaving 10 bases unmatched. The CDR3, as DNA: TGTGCCAGCAGCTCCGGACCATGGACTAGCGGTTACAATGAGCAGTTCTTC. Residues: CASSSGPWTSGYNEQFF.

This clone was found once. The chain combines TRBV19 with TRBJ1-2; TRBD1 agrees at 10 bases. The germline V gene has CDR1 LNHDA and CDR2 SQIVND (reference sequence). CDR3 length equals 15 residues. V lost 6 bases to trimming and J lost 4 bases; unmatched junction nucleotides: 8. In DNA, the CDR3 is TGTGCCAGTAGACTAACGACAGGGGGCGGCTATGGCTACACCTTC. This translates into CASRLTTGGGYGYTF.

This chain joins TRBV9 and TRBJ2-3; TRBD2 matches at 11 bases. Per germline, CDR1 SGDLS and CDR2 YYNGEE. J lost 4 bases, V lost 4 bases, and 8 bases had no gene match. There are 16 residues in the CDR3. CDR3 in amino acids: CASSPTLAGGADTQYF. The CDR3 region has the DNA TGTGCCAGCAGCCCGACTCTAGCGGGAGGCGCAGATACGCAGTATTTT.

J is TRBJ1-1 and V is TRBV6-2 or TRBV6-3; D is ambiguous. Trimming stripped 4 bases from V and 6 bases from J, with 12 bases between. The CDR3 runs to 13 residues. Germline lookup yields CDR1 MNHEY and CDR2 SVGEGT. DNA of the CDR3: TGTGCCAGCAGTTGGGGTACCCAGGCTGAAGCTTTCTTT. Its translation is CASSWGTQAEAFF.

This rearrangement joins TRBV30 to TRBJ1-6; D not certain. This CDR3 contains 13 residues. Germline V gives CDR1 GTSNPN, CDR2 SVGIG (reference sequence). V lost 1 base and J lost 10, with 11 bases in between. The CDR3 DNA sequence: TGTGCCTGGAGTGCCGGGCGGTGGTCACCCCTCCACTTT. It yields the protein CAWSAGRWSPLHF.

The chain is built from TRBV10-2 and TRBJ1-5; D not resolved. V was clipped by 0 bases and J by 8 bases, with 11 bases between them. The germline CDR1 and CDR2 sequences are WSHSY and SAAADI. There are 14 residues in the CDR3. CDR3 sequence: CASSESTRSEPQHF. The CDR3 DNA reads as TGCGCCAGCAGTGAGTCAACTAGGTCTGAGCCCCAGCATTTT.

This clone showed up just once. V gene TRBV27 combines with J gene TRBJ2-3; 10 bases fit TRBD2. J lost 4 bases, V lost 1 base, and 8 bases had no gene match. CDR1 and CDR2 (germline): MNHEY, SMNVEV (reference sequence). The CDR3 loop spans 17 amino acids. The CDR3: CASSLFIAGGLPDTQYF. In DNA, the CDR3 is TGTGCCAGCAGTTTATTTATAGCGGGAGGTCTCCCAGATACGCAGTATTTT.

As concerns this clone: The same CDR3 arises from other DNA sequences in this sample as well. V is TRBV18 and J is TRBJ1-5, with D possibly being TRBD1 (6 bases). Trimming pared 5 bases from V and 0 bases from J, leaving 11 bases between. There are 15 residues in the CDR3. CDR1 and CDR2 (germline): KGHSH, LQKENI. Here the CDR3 DNA reads TGTGCCAGCTCAGCGCAGGGGAATAGCAATCAGCCCCAGCATTTT. Its protein product is CASSAQGNSNQPQHF. Full variable domain (missing parts from reference TRBV18 and TRBJ1-5): NAGVMQNPRHLVRRRGQEARLRCSPMKGHSHVYWYRQLPEEGLKFMVYLQKENIIDESGMPKERFSAEFPKEGPSILRIQQVVRGDSAAYFCASSAQGNSNQPQHFGDGTRLSIL.

The chain is built from TRBV25-1 and TRBJ1-3, with TRBD1 matching 9 bases. V dropped 6 bases and J dropped 12; count of bases not matched to a gene: 6. CDR3 length equals 12 residues. Germline lookup yields CDR1 MGHDK and CDR2 SYGVNS. The DNA of the CDR3 is TGTGCCAGCAGACCCGGACAGGGGCGCATATATTTT. This gives the protein CASRPGQGRIYF.

The rearrangement uses TRBV7-2 and TRBJ1-3; 9 bases match TRBD1. Trimming at V came to 3 bases and at J to 2 bases, leaving 5 bases not matched to a gene. The CDR3 sequence is 16 residues long. The germline gives CDR1 SGHTA, CDR2 FQGNSA. This chain's CDR3 is CASSFSGQGTGNTIYF. CDR3 coding DNA: TGTGCCAGCAGCTTCTCTGGACAGGGGACTGGAAACACCATATATTTT.

This sequence joins TRBV19 and TRBJ2-1; 10 bases are shared with TRBD1. Germline trimming cut 9 bases from V and 4 bases from J; bases unmatched to any gene: 6. CDR1 is LNHDA, CDR2 SQIVND, per germline (reference sequence). This CDR3 is built from 14 residues. As DNA, the CDR3 is TGTGCCAGCGCCGGGACAGGGGTATACAATGAGCAGTTCTTC. The encoded protein is CASAGTGVYNEQFF.

This chain connects TRBV6-6 to TRBJ2-3; 9 bases are shared with TRBD2. CDR1 is MNHNY and CDR2 is SVGAGI in the germline V gene (reference sequence). The length of the CDR3 is 16 residues. V lost 0 bases, J lost 2 bases, and 3 bases stayed unmatched. The CDR3 protein is CASSYSASGITDTQYF. CDR3 sequence (DNA): TGTGCCAGCAGTTACTCTGCTAGCGGGATCACAGATACGCAGTATTTT.

The CDR3 DNA follows: TGCGCCAGCAGCCAAGTTGGCGTTCAGCCCCAGCATTTT. Translating it yields CASSQVGVQPQHF. The chain couples TRBV4-1 to TRBJ1-5; D is ambiguous. Germline values: CDR1 MGHRA, CDR2 YSYEKL. This CDR3 region has 13 residues. Trimming took 1 base from V and 6 from J, leaving 7 bases between them.

The rearrangement joins TRBV3-1 (or the pseudogene TRBV3-2) to TRBJ1-1; D is unclear. V lost 0 bases and J 10 bases, leaving 9 bases between the germline ends. Germline V gives CDR1 LGHDT, CDR2 YNNKEL (reference sequence). The CDR3 spans 12 residues. CDR3 sequence reads: CASSQDERGAFF. The CDR3 DNA reads TGTGCCAGCAGCCAAGATGAGAGAGGAGCTTTCTTT.